This T cell receptor beta chain was documented in a study of CD8 T cells in Susac syndrome. Trimming removed 3 bases from V and 4 bases from J, with 9 bases in between. The germline CDR1 and CDR2 sequences are SEHNR and FQNEAQ (reference sequence). This CDR3 is 13 amino acids long. Reverse transcription of about 0.5 to 1 ug RNA used random hexamers. Multiplex PCR with immunoSEQ amplified the TCR beta CDR3 across 54 Vbeta and 13 Jbeta. A single record per CDR3 protein comes from TCRdb applying MiXCR to the immunoSEQ multiplex PCR reads. The sample contains approximately 100,000 distinct CDR3 sequences, approximately 96% of which appear only once.

What was sequenced was CD4+ T cells from PBMCs. This chain uses TRBV7-9 with TRBJ1-1; possibly TRBD1 for D (6 bases). The TCR originated in a human donor in good health. CDR3 nucleotide sequence: TGTGCCAGCAGCTTCACAGGGCCCACTGAAGCTTTCTTT. Translated, it gives CASSFTGPTEAFF.